One sample yielded the 21 T cell receptor beta chains listed below, sequenced in a study of blood T cell repertoires in COVID-19. Data came from immunoSEQ multiplex PCR; TCRdb stores just in-frame clones and leaves some out. The sample yields roughly 100,000 clones, roughly 80% seen once. Input material: peripheral blood. Receptor source: a woman aged 70-85 years with acute or convalescent COVID-19.

The CDR3 nucleotides read TGTGCCAGCAGATTCACAGGGGGCGTTAGGAATGAGCAGTTCTTC. This gives the protein CASRFTGGVRNEQFF. The rearrangement links TRBV28 to TRBJ2-1; 9 bases align to TRBD1. Germline CDR1 and CDR2: MDHEN and SYDVKM. The CDR3 length is 15 residues. Trimming cost V 6 bases and J 7 bases; bases outside gene matches: 10. The complete variable domain, with remaining parts taken from reference TRBV28 and TRBJ2-1, reads DVKVTQSSRYLVKRTGEKVFLECVQDMDHENMFWYRQDPGLGLRLIYFSYDVKMKEKGDIPEGYSVSREKKERFSLILESASTNQTSMYLCASRFTGGVRNEQFFGPGTRLTVL.

J is TRBJ1-4 and V is TRBV19; D gene unclear. Germline CDR1 LNHDA, CDR2 SQIVND (reference sequence). Trimming took 4 bases from V and 0 from J, leaving 9 bases between them. The CDR3 is made up of 15 amino acids. The chain's CDR3 is CASSTQKATNEKLFF. CDR3 coding DNA: TGTGCCAGTAGTACACAAAAAGCAACTAATGAAAAACTGTTTTTT.

This clone turned up a few times. The chain carries TRBV6-2 or TRBV6-3 and TRBJ2-6; TRBD1 is a possible D gene (5 bases). V shed 5 bases and J shed 0 bases, with 14 bases lying between them. Germline lookup yields CDR1 MNHEY and CDR2 SVGEGT. The CDR3 is 17 residues long. As DNA, the CDR3 is TGTGCCAGCAGTCCCCGTCCAGGGAACTCTGGGGCCAACGTCCTGACTTTC. It specifies CASSPRPGNSGANVLTF.

This clone has a single count. The rearrangement uses TRBV7-2 and TRBJ2-7; 9 bases map to TRBD1. Losses at the gene ends were 5 bases for V and 1 base for J; bases not matched to a gene: 3. Looked up from germline, CDR1 is SGHTA and CDR2 is FQGNSA. The CDR3 contains 14 residues. CDR3 residues: CASSRDRESYEQYF. For the CDR3, the DNA is TGTGCCAGCAGCAGGGACAGGGAGTCCTACGAGCAGTACTTC.

The chain uses TRBV19 and TRBJ1-6; 7 bases map to TRBD1. The CDR3 is made up of 15 amino acids. Germline CDR1 is LNHDA and CDR2 is SQIVND (reference sequence). J was trimmed by 7 bases and V by 4 bases; bases with no gene match: 7. As DNA, the CDR3 is TGTGCCAGTAGTACCTACAGGGGACAGAATTCACCCCTCCACTTT. Amino acid sequence: CASSTYRGQNSPLHF.

This clone came up a few times. V gene TRBV18 combines with J gene TRBJ2-2; weak D call: TRBD1 (5 bases). Germline CDR1 is KGHSH and CDR2 is LQKENI. The CDR3 spans 13 residues. Trimming shortened V by 3 bases and J by 7 bases, and 9 bases separated the two germline ends. The CDR3 DNA reads as TGTGCCAGCTCACCCCAGGGTAACGGGGAGCTGTTTTTT. Residues: CASSPQGNGELFF. Full variable domain (rest looked up from reference TRBV18 and TRBJ2-2): NAGVMQNPRHLVRRRGQEARLRCSPMKGHSHVYWYRQLPEEGLKFMVYLQKENIIDESGMPKERFSAEFPKEGPSILRIQQVVRGDSAAYFCASSPQGNGELFFGEGSRLTVL.

This chain uses TRBV2 with TRBJ1-2; TRBD1 agrees at 11 bases. The CDR3 covers 15 residues. The V gene's germline CDR1 is SNHLY and CDR2 FYNNEI. Trimming at V came to 1 base and at J to 8 bases, leaving 6 bases not matched to a gene. CDR3: CASSEVSRTGGGYTF. In DNA form, the CDR3 reads TGTGCCAGCAGTGAAGTGTCACGGACAGGGGGCGGCTACACCTTC.

This clone was seen a few times. The gene calls are TRBV27 and TRBJ1-3, with 8 nucleotides matching TRBD1. Trimming cost V 4 bases and J 3 bases; bases outside gene matches: 8. CDR1 and CDR2 from the germline V gene are MNHEY and SMNVEV (reference sequence). This CDR3 is built from 16 residues. The CDR3 loop is CASSSQTGAGGNTIYF. CDR3 coding DNA: TGTGCCAGCAGTTCCCAGACAGGGGCAGGTGGAAACACCATATATTTT.

This sequence joins TRBV14 and TRBJ2-7; 10 bases line up with TRBD2. Losses at the gene ends were 2 bases for V and 4 bases for J; bases not matched to a gene: 5. Germline loops: CDR1 SGHDN, CDR2 FVKESK. The CDR3 has 15 residues. CDR3 sequence: CASSQLSSGSYEQYF. The CDR3 DNA is TGTGCCAGCAGCCAACTGTCTAGCGGGAGTTACGAGCAGTACTTC.

This clone appeared a few times. The CDR3 loop reads CASRPIMTGDNSPLHF. CDR3 nucleotide sequence: TGTGCCAGCAGACCTATAATGACAGGTGATAATTCACCCCTCCACTTT. The chain combines TRBV28 with TRBJ1-6, with a tentative D call TRBD1 (6 bases). The CDR3 runs 16 residues. From germline, CDR1 is MDHEN and CDR2 SYDVKM. Trimming removed 6 bases at V and 5 bases at J, with 17 bases between.

The gene calls are TRBV7-8 and TRBJ1-1; 10 bases match TRBD1. CDR3 length: 18 amino acids. Germline V gene data show CDR1 as SGHVS and CDR2 as FQNEAQ. Trimming cost V 0 bases and J 0 bases; bases outside gene matches: 7. The CDR3 DNA is TGTGCCAGCAGCTTAGCCCCCGGGACAGGGGCTTTGAACACTGAAGCTTTCTTT. Amino acid sequence: CASSLAPGTGALNTEAFF.

The J gene is TRBJ2-3, the V gene TRBV5-1, with D tentatively TRBD2 (6 bases). This CDR3 is built from 15 residues. Germline V gene sequence: CDR1 SGHRS, CDR2 YFSETQ. V was trimmed by 0 bases and J by 1 base, leaving 9 bases between them. CDR3 sequence reads: CASSLDGSGTDTQYF. CDR3 in DNA: TGCGCCAGCAGCTTGGACGGGAGTGGCACAGATACGCAGTATTTT.

This clone appeared a single time. J is TRBJ1-4 and V is TRBV6-5, with a possible D match to TRBD1 (5 bases). The germline V gene has CDR1 MNHEY and CDR2 SVGAGI. The CDR3 extends over 15 amino acids. Between the trimmed V and J ends, which lost 6 bases and 8 bases, there was a span of 19 bases. This CDR3 reads CASSQGGGVAEKLFF. The CDR3 DNA follows: TGTGCCAGCAGCCAAGGTGGAGGGGTTGCGGAAAAACTGTTTTTT.

V gene TRBV10-1 combines with J gene TRBJ2-2; 9 nucleotides line up with TRBD1. This CDR3 is built from 15 residues. V was clipped by 8 bases and J by 1 base; unmatched bases: 5. Germline V gene sequence: CDR1 WNHNN, CDR2 SYGVQD (reference sequence). The CDR3 protein is CASGPTGGNTGELFF. The CDR3 region has the DNA TGCGCCAGCGGACCGACAGGGGGGAACACCGGGGAGCTGTTTTTT.

The chain combines TRBV7-3 with TRBJ2-3; 8 bases align to TRBD2. Germline-derived CDR1 and CDR2 are SGHTA and FQGTGA. The trim removed 3 bases at V and 5 bases at J, leaving 7 bases unmatched. This CDR3 comprises 15 residues. The CDR3 sequence is CASSFQAGVGDTQYF. The CDR3, as DNA: TGTGCCAGCAGCTTTCAAGCGGGAGTCGGAGATACGCAGTATTTT.

The rearrangement links TRBV3-1 (or the pseudogene TRBV3-2) to TRBJ2-2; a possible D gene is TRBD1 (5 bases). V was trimmed by 2 bases and J by 2 bases, leaving 12 bases between them. The CDR3 is made up of 16 amino acids. Germline-derived CDR1 and CDR2 are LGHDT and YNNKEL (reference sequence). CDR3 sequence: CASSQIWGSNTGELFF. The CDR3 bases are TGTGCCAGCAGCCAAATATGGGGCAGCAACACCGGGGAGCTGTTTTTT.

The chain recombines TRBV4-1 with TRBJ2-7, with D maybe TRBD1 (5 bases). CDR1 is MGHRA and CDR2 is YSYEKL in the germline V gene. The CDR3 covers 16 residues. V was pared by 2 bases and J by 0 bases, with 14 bases between. The CDR3: CASSQPRGANSYEQYF. The DNA for the CDR3 is TGCGCCAGCAGCCAACCTCGTGGGGCCAACTCCTACGAGCAGTACTTC.

The chain links TRBV27 to TRBJ1-2; 8 nucleotides align to TRBD1. V lost 4 bases to trimming and J lost 5 bases; unmatched junction nucleotides: 3. CDR3 size: 13 residues. CDR1 is MNHEY and CDR2 is SMNVEV in the germline V gene (reference sequence). This CDR3 is CASSWTGTYGYTF. The CDR3 DNA is TGTGCCAGCAGTTGGACAGGGACTTATGGCTACACCTTC.

V and J are TRBV27 and TRBJ2-5; no firm D call. The CDR3 loop spans 14 amino acids. V was pared by 3 bases and J by 2 bases, with 10 bases between. CDR1 MNHEY and CDR2 SMNVEV come from the germline V gene (reference sequence). The CDR3, as DNA: TGTGCCAGCAGTTTCAGATTCTCACAAGAGACCCAGTACTTC. Its protein product is CASSFRFSQETQYF.

As DNA, the CDR3 is TGCGCCAGCAGCTTGGCCGTTCGAGGAACCGGGGAGCTGTTTTTT. Protein sequence: CASSLAVRGTGELFF. The chain is built from TRBV5-1 and TRBJ2-2; D remains unclear. With 0 bases removed from V and 5 bases from J, the gap between germline ends came to 11 bases. Germline V gene lookup returns CDR1 SGHRS and CDR2 YFSETQ. The CDR3 sequence is 15 residues long.

This clone was picked up a small number of times. The rearrangement joins TRBV5-5 to TRBJ2-7; D might be TRBD1 (7 bases). Germline values: CDR1 SGHKS, CDR2 YYEKEE (reference sequence). The length of the CDR3 is 15 residues. V dropped 3 bases and J dropped 1 base, with 14 bases sitting between them. DNA for the CDR3: TGTGCCAGCAGCTCCCAGGGGGGAAGATCCTACGAGCAGTACTTC. Its translation: CASSSQGGRSYEQYF.